Below, 25 T cell receptor beta chains from the same sample are listed, as sequenced in a study of CD8 T cells in ankylosing spondylitis. TCRdb used MiXCR to reprocess the 5' RACE reads, holding one entry per CDR3 protein. Found here are about 300,000 distinct CDR3 sequences, around 10% of them singletons; the top ten hold around 10%. Source material: blood, either unsorted or a sorted T cell fraction (not recorded which). These receptors were obtained from a female donor with ankylosing spondylitis or in good health (not recorded which).

The sample holds a few counts of this clonotype. The CDR3 protein is CASSFPSTGVNTGELFF. CDR3 sequence (DNA): TGTGCCAGCAGCTTTCCCTCGACAGGGGTTAACACCGGGGAGCTGTTTTTT. This chain uses TRBV7-9 with TRBJ2-2; TRBD1 matches at 8 bases. This CDR3 spans 17 amino acids. Germline V lookup: CDR1 SEHNR, CDR2 FQNEAQ (reference sequence). V was clipped by 3 bases and J by 2 bases; unmatched bases: 8.

The chain combines TRBV20-1 with TRBJ2-7; D remains unclear. The CDR3 extends over 15 amino acids. Trimming shortened V by 5 bases and J by 2 bases, and 19 bases separated the two germline ends. CDR1 and CDR2 (germline): DFQATT, SNEGSKA (reference sequence). For the CDR3, the DNA is TGCAGTGCTCCCCCCCCGGAGACGGACGCCTACGAGCAGTACTTC. This sequence encodes CSAPPPETDAYEQYF.

The table lists this clonotype with many counts. The V call is TRBV20-1, the J call TRBJ2-5; 9 bases align to TRBD2. CDR3 size: 14 residues. With V trimmed by 7 bases and J by 5 bases, 11 bases remained unmatched. The germline CDR1 and CDR2 sequences are DFQATT and SNEGSKA (reference sequence). The CDR3 protein is CSVLPPSGTETQYF. The DNA of the CDR3 is TGCAGTGTCCTCCCCCCTAGCGGGACGGAGACCCAGTACTTC.

The sample holds a few counts of this clonotype. V gene TRBV6-5 combines with J gene TRBJ2-3; the D is unclear. V dropped 5 bases and J dropped 2 bases, with 14 bases sitting between them. Germline CDR1 is MNHEY and CDR2 is SVGAGI. There are 15 residues in the CDR3. The CDR3 DNA reads TGTGCCAGCAGTACATCGACCATGTTCACAGATACGCAGTATTTT. It is translated as CASSTSTMFTDTQYF.

This clonotype occurred many times. The chain couples TRBV4-1 to TRBJ2-1; tentative D call: TRBD2 (6 bases). Germline V CDR1 and CDR2: MGHRA, YSYEKL. V lost 8 bases to trimming and J lost 5 bases, with 13 bases between them. The CDR3 contains 13 residues. CDR3 in DNA: TGCGCCAGCGGAAAACCGGGGGACAATGAGCAGTTCTTC. It translates to CASGKPGDNEQFF.

The chain employs TRBV20-1 and TRBJ1-5, with D unresolved. CDR3 size: 14 residues. Per the germline V gene, CDR1 is DFQATT and CDR2 is SNEGSKA (reference sequence). Trimming removed 0 bases at V and 7 bases at J, with 13 bases between. CDR3 loop: CSARDGVMRQPQHF. As DNA, the CDR3 is TGCAGTGCTAGAGATGGGGTGATGAGGCAGCCCCAGCATTTT.

There are many counts of this clonotype. The V call is TRBV5-1, the J call TRBJ1-2, with D unresolved. The CDR3 is made up of 14 amino acids. Trimming removed 4 bases at V and 2 bases at J, with 12 bases between. Looked up from germline, CDR1 is SGHRS and CDR2 is YFSETQ. The CDR3 nucleotides read TGCGCCAGCAGCCAGTCGACTGTAAACTATGGCTACACCTTC. The encoded protein is CASSQSTVNYGYTF.

This clonotype was counted ten times or more. V gene TRBV12-3 or TRBV12-4 combines with J gene TRBJ2-1; 7 positions agree with TRBD1. The CDR3 has 13 residues. Trimming took 2 bases from V and 6 from J; bases not matched to a gene: 1. CDR3 sequence: CASSLRDSNEQFF. The CDR3, as DNA: TGTGCCAGCAGTTTAAGGGACAGCAATGAGCAGTTCTTC.

Only a few counts were recorded for this clonotype. J is TRBJ1-3 and V is TRBV7-4; D gene uncertain. Germline V lookup: CDR1 SGHVT, CDR2 SQSDAQ. Trimming removed 2 bases from V and 3 bases from J, with 8 bases in between. The CDR3 loop spans 14 amino acids. The CDR3, as DNA: TGTGCCAGCAGCTTAATCTGGAATGGAAACACCATATATTTT. It translates to CASSLIWNGNTIYF.

There are many counts of this clonotype. This chain uses TRBV10-2 with TRBJ2-1; the D gene is possibly TRBD1 (5 bases). The V gene's germline CDR1 is WSHSY and CDR2 SAAADI. The CDR3 has 11 amino acids. Trimming took off 6 bases at V and 14 bases at J, with 14 bases between the two ends. Here the CDR3 reads CASRATDRKFF. The CDR3 DNA reads TGCGCCAGCAGGGCCACCGACAGAAAGTTCTTC.

The chain joins TRBV28 to TRBJ2-7, with D possibly TRBD1 on 5 matching bases. V was shortened by 2 bases and J by 5 bases, with 13 bases between the two germline ends. CDR1 is MDHEN, CDR2 SYDVKM, per germline. This CDR3 contains 14 residues. In DNA form, the CDR3 reads TGTGCCAGCAGTTTAGTGCTAGGGGCTAACGAGCAGTACTTC. This translates into CASSLVLGANEQYF.

This clonotype was seen many times. The V gene is TRBV6-1, the J gene TRBJ1-5; no definite D call. CDR1 and CDR2 from the germline V gene are MNHNS and SASEGT. This CDR3 is 13 amino acids long. The germline V and J ends were trimmed by 8 bases and 9 bases, with 17 bases remaining between them. The CDR3 loop reads CASGDLFSSPQHF. The CDR3 nucleotides read TGTGCCAGCGGCGACCTCTTTTCGTCGCCCCAGCATTTT.

This clonotype came up many times. The chain carries TRBV5-1 and TRBJ2-7; 9 bases are a match to TRBD1. Trimming at V came to 4 bases and at J to 5 bases, leaving 7 bases not matched to a gene. CDR3 length equals 14 residues. From germline, CDR1 is SGHRS and CDR2 YFSETQ. The CDR3 DNA is TGCGCCAGCAGCCCGGCGGACAGGGGTGACGAGCAGTACTTC. It is translated as CASSPADRGDEQYF.

This clonotype was detected a few times. Sequence at one end of the junction differs from germline and may be a read error. The V and J genes are TRBV20-1 and TRBJ1-5; a possible D gene is TRBD1 (5 bases). The CDR3 length is 17 residues. Per germline, CDR1 DFQATT and CDR2 SNEGSKA (reference sequence). CDR3 sequence reads: CCARDHGDPLSNQPQHF. As DNA, the CDR3 is TGCTGTGCTAGAGATCATGGGGACCCGCTCAGCAATCAGCCCCAGCATTTT.

V usage is TRBV5-5 and J usage is TRBJ2-7; D possibly corresponds to TRBD2 (5 bases). The length of the CDR3 is 13 residues. Germline V lookup: CDR1 SGHKS, CDR2 YYEKEE (reference sequence). Between the trimmed V and J ends, which lost 9 bases and 5 bases, there was a span of 18 bases. This CDR3 reads CATTTRAADEQYF. In DNA form, the CDR3 reads TGTGCCACCACAACTAGGGCCGCCGACGAGCAGTACTTC.

This clonotype was counted ten times or more. The chain uses TRBV6-2 or TRBV6-3 and TRBJ2-1; maybe TRBD2 (6 bases). Germline CDR1 and CDR2: MNHEY and SVGEGT. V dropped 4 bases and J dropped 3 bases, with 10 bases sitting between them. The CDR3 length is 14 residues. For the CDR3, the DNA is TGTGCCAGCAGTTGGGACTCTAGCTACAATGAGCAGTTCTTC. Translation gives CASSWDSSYNEQFF.

This clonotype has a single count. The chain uses TRBV9 and TRBJ1-3; a weak D match, TRBD1 (6 bases). The length of the CDR3 is 14 residues. Germline loops: CDR1 SGDLS, CDR2 YYNGEE. The V end lost 3 bases, the J end lost 0 bases, and 7 bases lay between the germline ends. CDR3 sequence (DNA): TGTGCCAGCAGCGCACAGGGCTCTGGAAACACCATATATTTT. Amino acids: CASSAQGSGNTIYF.

This clonotype was seen at least ten times. J is TRBJ2-2 and V is TRBV29-1; no reliable D call. Trimming shortened V by 3 bases and J by 0 bases, and 8 bases separated the two germline ends. The germline CDR1 and CDR2 sequences are SQVTM and ANQGSEA. The CDR3 length is 14 residues. CDR3 nucleotides: TGCAGCGTTGAGGCAGCCCCGAACACCGGGGAGCTGTTTTTT. It is translated as CSVEAAPNTGELFF.

The J gene is TRBJ2-5, the V gene TRBV20-1; TRBD2 aligns across 8 bases. This CDR3 has 15 amino acids. Germline assignment: CDR1 DFQATT and CDR2 SNEGSKA (reference sequence). J gave up 4 bases and V 4 bases, and 11 bases lay outside the gene matches. CDR3 DNA: TGCAGTGCTAACGGGGTGCGGGAGGTTTCAGAGACCCAGTACTTC. Encoded protein: CSANGVREVSETQYF.

This clonotype has ten or more counts. The chain joins TRBV21-1 to TRBJ2-1; TRBD1 was called by the table and not checked on the DNA. TRBV21-1 is described as a pseudogene. The CDR3 is 14 amino acids. The CDR3 DNA is TGTGCCATCTCAGGGACAGTATACTACAATGAGCAGTTCTTC. It codes for CAISGTVYYNEQFF.

This clonotype was seen a single time. Given a much more abundant clone one base away, this may be a read error. The chain uses TRBV20-1 and TRBJ1-6; D remains unclear. The CDR3 sequence is 13 residues long. Germline CDR1 and CDR2: DFQATT and SNEGSKA (reference sequence). CDR3 loop: CSADRLRDSALHF. The CDR3 DNA reads TGCAGTGCGGACCGTTTGAGGGATTCAGCCCTCCACTTT.

V usage is TRBV7-9 and J usage is TRBJ2-5; D tentatively fits TRBD1 or TRBD2 (5 bases each). The CDR3 loop spans 14 amino acids. Germline V CDR1 and CDR2: SEHNR, FQNEAQ (reference sequence). V gave up 6 bases and J gave up 2 bases, with 13 bases separating them. CDR3 in amino acids: CASRQWGSQETQYF. For the CDR3, the DNA is TGTGCCAGCAGACAATGGGGGTCGCAAGAGACCCAGTACTTC. The full variable domain, completed using reference TRBV7-9 and TRBJ2-5, is DTGVSQNPRHKITKRGQNVTFRCDPISEHNRLYWYRQTLGQGPEFLTYFQNEAQLEKSRLLSDRFSAERPKGSFSTLEIQRTEQGDSAMYLCASRQWGSQETQYFGPGTRLLVL.

This chain connects TRBV4-3 to TRBJ2-1, with TRBD1 as a possible D gene (6 bases). Germline loops: CDR1 LGHNA, CDR2 YSLEER. This CDR3 has 17 residues. In nucleotides, the CDR3 is TGCCCCAACAGCCAAGATGCAAGGGGGAGCTCCTACAATGAGCAGTTCTTC. Its protein product is CPNSQDARGSSYNEQFF.

This clonotype was recorded a few times. The V call is TRBV30, the J call TRBJ1-1; D unresolved. The germline V and J ends were trimmed by 1 base and 5 bases, with 8 bases remaining between them. CDR1 is GTSNPN and CDR2 is SVGIG in the germline V gene (reference sequence). The CDR3 is 12 residues long. The CDR3 region is CAWSASGTEAFF. CDR3 DNA sequence: TGTGCCTGGAGTGCATCCGGTACTGAAGCTTTCTTT.

Only one count was recorded for this clonotype. This sequence joins TRBV20-1 and TRBJ2-3, with D tentatively TRBD2 (7 bases). CDR1 is DFQATT and CDR2 is SNEGSKA in the germline V gene (reference sequence). V shed 6 bases and J shed 2 bases, with 15 bases lying between them. The CDR3 length is 14 residues. The CDR3 spells CSASRGGLTDTQYF. As DNA, the CDR3 is TGCAGTGCATCGAGGGGGGGACTCACAGATACGCAGTATTTT.